This TCR beta chain appears in the sequencing data of a study of blood T cell repertoires in COVID-19. Study as a whole: Whether acute or convalescent, the COVID-19 samples came from the United States, Italy and Spain.

Per the study methods: Nucleated cell number was recorded as an estimate derived from reference gene primer amplification. Data came from immunoSEQ multiplex PCR; TCRdb stores just in-frame clones and leaves some out. Clone size and V and J calls were adopted from that table, with D and trimming inferred from the DNA. The repertoire holds some 50,000 clones, 86% seen once, with 25% to 30% in the top ten. Trimming pared 5 bases from V and 4 bases from J, leaving 15 bases between. Germline CDR1 reads SGHVS; CDR2 reads FQNEAQ. The CDR3 runs to 15 residues. Source material: peripheral blood. The gene calls are TRBV7-8 and TRBJ1-5; possibly TRBD1 for D (5 bases). The source of this sequence is a human donor in a cohort sampled during active COVID-19. The CDR3 DNA is TGTGCCAGCAGCCCCTTAGTCCAGGGAAATCAGCCCCAGCATTTT. As protein: CASSPLVQGNQPQHF.